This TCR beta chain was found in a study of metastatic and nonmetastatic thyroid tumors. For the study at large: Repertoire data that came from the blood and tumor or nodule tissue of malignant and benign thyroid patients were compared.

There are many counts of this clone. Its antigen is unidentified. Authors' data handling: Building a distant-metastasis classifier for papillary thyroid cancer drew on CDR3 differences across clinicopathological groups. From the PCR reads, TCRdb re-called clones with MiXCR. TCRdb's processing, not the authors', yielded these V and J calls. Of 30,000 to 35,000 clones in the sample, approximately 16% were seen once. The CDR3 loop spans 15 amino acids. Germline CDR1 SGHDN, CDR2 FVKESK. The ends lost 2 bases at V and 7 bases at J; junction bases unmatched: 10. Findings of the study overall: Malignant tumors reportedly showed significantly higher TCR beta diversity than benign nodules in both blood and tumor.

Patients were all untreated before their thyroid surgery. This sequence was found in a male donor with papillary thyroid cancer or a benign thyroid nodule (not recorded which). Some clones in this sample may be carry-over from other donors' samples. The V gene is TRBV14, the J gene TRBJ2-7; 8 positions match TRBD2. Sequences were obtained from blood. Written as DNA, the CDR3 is TGTGCCAGCAGCCAACGCGCTAGCGGGTTGGGGGAGCAGTACTTC. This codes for CASSQRASGLGEQYF.